This T cell receptor (beta chain) was profiled in a study of CD4 T cells in relation to SARS-CoV-2 and coronaviruses (dated by TCRdb to about 2021). Describing the broader study: Patient-derived lymphoblastoid cell lines were used to map the HLA restriction of shared crossreactive spike epitopes. Samples from three pre-COVID donors and the naive versus memory experiments were sequenced with the Adaptive Biotechnologies TCR-sequencing kit; other data were Illumina-based. At the level of individual TCR clonotypes, the study measured memory CD4+ T cell crossreactivity between SARS-CoV-2 spike protein and common cold coronavirus spike proteins. Expansion assays from other donors in the study were sequenced with a different, Illumina-based TCR-beta assay. The paper as a whole reports these results and caveats: No donor contributed both pre-pandemic and post-infection samples, which limited tracing the source of pre-existing responses. Compared with monoreactive clones, crossreactive clones had significantly weaker SARS-CoV-2-driven expansion, a result consistent with antigenic imprinting. Approximately 69% of donors had memory CD4+ clonotypes that crossrecognized SARS-CoV-2 and at least one common cold coronavirus spike. Sequencing naive versus memory cells indicated that the assay picks up memory recall responses, not primary responses primed during culture. Crossreactivity analysis was centred on spike protein, so crossreactivity against other viral proteins was not assessed. The study was limited by small numbers of patients and tested TCRs.

Deep-resolution immunoSEQ TCR-beta sequencing was performed on DNA from uncultured naive and memory CD4+ T cells. As for how the authors treated the data: During preprocessing, nonproductive sequences were discarded, as were any CDR3s that did not begin with C, did not end with F or W, or were shorter than 7 amino acids. Cultured and uncultured naive and memory CD4+ repertoires were searched for CDR3s previously identified as spike- and CEF-reactive. CDR3 homology was quantified as pairwise Levenshtein distance, calculated with the stringdist R package after three terminal residues were trimmed from each end. The clones in this table, taken by TCRdb from immuneACCESS, are in-frame only. Not every clone is retained; where verified, under half of the shortfall comes from an unresolved V gene, and the cause of the rest is unknown. V and J calls and clone size are those listed in that table; D and trimming were worked out from the DNA. In all, the sample holds roughly 63,000 clones, and about 94% of those were seen once. The biggest ten clones account for about 0.14% of the sample.

Points on this clone: Its binding antigen is unknown. Base qualities are missing; no much larger clone stands one base away.

The CDR3, cysteine through phenylalanine, is 13 amino acids long. The only DNA kept is the CDR3, 39 bases in frame from the first base. V is pared back by 2 bases and J by 3 bases, with 8 bases lying between the germline termini. According to the germline V gene, CDR1 reads SGHRS and CDR2 reads YFSETQ. CD4+ T cells from unexposed donors were collected before the COVID-19 pandemic (2011-2018). To separate naive from memory CD4+ T cells, cryopreserved PBMCs first underwent CD4 enrichment and then EasySep naive CD4+ T cell enrichment. The leukapheresis product used for the unexposed donors was purchased from a commercial source. PBMCs were isolated from leukapheresis product or whole blood by Ficoll-Paque PLUS gradient centrifugation. PBMCs were either cryopreserved at -140 degrees C or used fresh in the expansion assay. The QIAamp Micro DNA Kit was used to extract genomic DNA from the CD4+ T cells.

The receptor's source is a human donor in good health. Here the chain combines TRBV5-1 and TRBJ1-1, with TRBD1 as a weak D call on 6 bases. The material sequenced was naive CD4+ T cells from PBMCs. Sample cell subset or site, as interpreted from the label and publication: naive CD4+ T cells isolated by negative enrichment. In nucleotide form, the sequence is TGCGCCAGCAGCTTAGGGGGTGACACTGAAGCTTTCTTT. Protein translation: CASSLGGDTEAFF.